The 30 T cell receptor beta chains given below trace back to one sample, sequenced in a study of blood T cell repertoires in COVID-19 (dated by TCRdb to about 2020). Library prep was done by the immunoSEQ multiplex PCR assay. TCRdb obtained this table from immuneACCESS and retained in-frame rearrangements with V and J assigned. These tables miss some clones; where compared with another copy, unresolved V genes account for less than half of the shortfall, and the remainder is unexplained. The sample table shows some 300,000 clones, and around 90% are seen once. 1% to 1.5% of the sample is in the top ten clones. The sequencing input was peripheral blood. Receptors were obtained from a man between 70 and 80 years old with acute or convalescent COVID-19.

J is TRBJ1-4 and V is TRBV7-2; 8 nucleotides agree with TRBD1. V was clipped by 5 bases and J by 0 bases; unmatched bases: 5. The CDR3 consists of 16 residues. Germline V gene data show CDR1 as SGHTA and CDR2 as FQGNSA. The CDR3 protein is CASSPRDRTTNEKLFF. CDR3 nucleotides: TGTGCCAGCAGCCCCCGGGACAGGACAACTAATGAAAAACTGTTTTTT.

V gene TRBV18 combines with J gene TRBJ2-7; tentatively, D is TRBD1 (6 bases). Trimming shortened V by 5 bases and J by 5 bases, and 19 bases separated the two germline ends. The germline V gene encodes CDR1 KGHSH and CDR2 LQKENI. The CDR3 totals 15 residues. The chain's CDR3 is CASSSINRVRDEQYF. The CDR3 nucleotides read TGTGCCAGCTCATCTATTAACAGGGTCAGGGACGAGCAGTACTTC. The full variable domain, its missing parts supplied by reference TRBV18 and TRBJ2-7, is NAGVMQNPRHLVRRRGQEARLRCSPMKGHSHVYWYRQLPEEGLKFMVYLQKENIIDESGMPKERFSAEFPKEGPSILRIQQVVRGDSAAYFCASSSINRVRDEQYFGPGTRLTVT.

The rearrangement joins TRBV3-1 (or the pseudogene TRBV3-2) to TRBJ2-1, with TRBD2 matching over 7 bases. The V gene end was trimmed by 0 bases and the J gene end by 8 bases; junction bases not matched to a gene: 16. There are 18 residues in the CDR3. Germline V gene sequence: CDR1 LGHDT, CDR2 YNNKEL (reference sequence). The chain's CDR3 is CASSQDRSREGHSDEQFF. CDR3 DNA sequence: TGTGCCAGCAGCCAAGATAGATCGAGGGAGGGCCACTCCGATGAGCAGTTCTTC.

The chain uses TRBV5-1 and TRBJ2-1; 7 nucleotides agree with TRBD2. The V segment lost 3 bases and the J segment 1 base; nucleotides outside the gene matches: 4. The CDR3 is 15 residues long. Germline V gene sequence: CDR1 SGHRS, CDR2 YFSETQ. The CDR3 reads CASSYAGASYNEQFF. The CDR3 nucleotides read TGCGCCAGCAGCTACGCGGGAGCGTCCTACAATGAGCAGTTCTTC. Drawing the rest from reference TRBV5-1 and TRBJ2-1, the complete variable domain is KAGVTQTPRYLIKTRGQQVTLSCSPISGHRSVSWYQQTPGQGLQFLFEYFSETQRNKGNFPGRFSGRQFSNSRSEMNVSTLELGDSALYLCASSYAGASYNEQFFGPGTRLTVL.

This clone was counted once. This chain connects TRBV5-1 to TRBJ2-1, with D possibly TRBD1 on 6 matching bases. V dropped 4 bases and J dropped 9 bases, with 14 bases sitting between them. Germline V gene data show CDR1 as SGHRS and CDR2 as YFSETQ. The CDR3 totals 13 residues. The CDR3 reads CASSLEQGGEQFF. CDR3 sequence (DNA): TGCGCCAGCAGCCTGGAACAGGGCGGTGAGCAGTTCTTC.

This chain joins TRBV21-1 and TRBJ2-2; the table's D call of TRBD1 was not tested on the DNA. TRBV21-1 is a pseudogene segment. The CDR3 contains 19 residues. CDR3 sequence reads: CATLVVMTGSVSNTGELFF. The CDR3 coding sequence is TGTGCCACGTTAGTCGTGATGACAGGGTCCGTCTCGAACACCGGGGAGCTGTTTTTT.

The rearrangement joins TRBV5-1 to TRBJ2-7; tentative D call: TRBD2 (5 bases). Germline assignment: CDR1 SGHRS and CDR2 YFSETQ. V was trimmed by 0 bases and J by 3 bases, leaving 7 bases between them. The CDR3 runs 13 residues. CDR3 sequence (DNA): TGCGCCAGCAGCTTGGCCGGGAACTACGAGCAGTACTTC. Residues: CASSLAGNYEQYF.

The chain recombines TRBV9 with TRBJ2-1; the D gene is possibly TRBD2 (5 bases). The V gene lost 0 bases and the J gene lost 2 bases, with 12 bases spanning the gap. Looked up from germline, CDR1 is SGDLS and CDR2 is YYNGEE. This CDR3 contains 16 residues. CDR3 loop: CASSVEPRLTYNEQFF. The CDR3 coding sequence is TGTGCCAGCAGCGTAGAGCCTCGACTAACCTACAATGAGCAGTTCTTC.

The genes are TRBV7-9 and TRBJ1-4, with 7 bases lining up with TRBD1. The germline gives CDR1 SEHNR, CDR2 FQNEAQ (reference sequence). CDR3 length equals 17 residues. After removal of 5 bases from V and 2 bases from J, the junction contained 11 bases not matched to a gene. DNA for the CDR3: TGTGCCAGCAGCACCATGACAGGGCGAGCGACTAATGAAAAACTGTTTTTT. This translates into CASSTMTGRATNEKLFF.

The V call is TRBV5-4, the J call TRBJ2-5, with 9 bases aligning to TRBD2. Germline-derived CDR1 and CDR2 are SGHNT and YYREEE (reference sequence). V lost 1 base to trimming and J lost 2 bases; unmatched junction nucleotides: 0. The CDR3 is 14 residues long. CDR3 protein: CASSLLAGQETQYF. The DNA of the CDR3 is TGTGCCAGCAGCTTGCTAGCGGGACAAGAGACCCAGTACTTC.

The rearrangement uses TRBV6-7 and TRBJ1-3, with D unresolved. TRBV6-7 is identified as an open reading frame with a role that is uncertain. CDR3 length equals 11 residues. The V gene lost 2 bases and the J gene lost 10 bases, with 6 bases spanning the gap. The CDR3 spells CASSYRVTIYF. In DNA form, the CDR3 reads TGTGCCAGCAGTTACCGGGTGACCATATATTTT.

This chain uses TRBV5-1 with TRBJ2-7, with TRBD2 matching over 8 bases. The ends lost 4 bases at V and 4 bases at J; junction bases unmatched: 7. The length of the CDR3 is 14 residues. The V gene's germline CDR1 is SGHRS and CDR2 YFSETQ. CDR3 in DNA: TGCGCCAGCAGCCCCGGGACTAGGACGTACGAGCAGTACTTC. Its protein product is CASSPGTRTYEQYF.

This sequence joins TRBV29-1 and TRBJ2-5, with D tentatively TRBD2 (6 bases). The CDR3 sequence is 12 residues long. Trimming pared 7 bases from V and 1 base from J, leaving 10 bases between. Germline CDR1 SQVTM, CDR2 ANQGSEA. The DNA of the CDR3 is TGCAGCGCCCTGGGACTCCAAGAGACCCAGTACTTC. Translated, it gives CSALGLQETQYF.

J is TRBJ2-5 and V is TRBV7-9, with 9 bases lining up with TRBD2. Germline trimming cut 5 bases from V and 1 base from J; bases unmatched to any gene: 20. Germline assignment: CDR1 SEHNR and CDR2 FQNEAQ (reference sequence). There are 20 residues in the CDR3. CDR3 nucleotides: TGTGCCAGCAGCAATGGACCTGGGGCAGGGCTACTAGCGGGCCAAGAGACCCAGTACTTC. Translated: CASSNGPGAGLLAGQETQYF.

This clone has just a few counts. This same CDR3 is encoded by further DNA sequences in the sample. The genes are TRBV7-9 and TRBJ1-6; D uncertain. CDR3 size: 15 residues. From germline, CDR1 is SEHNR and CDR2 FQNEAQ (reference sequence). The V end lost 1 base, the J end lost 0 bases, and 4 bases lay between the germline ends. The CDR3 region has the DNA TGTGCCAGCAGCTTAGGGAGCTCCTATAATTCACCCCTCCACTTT. Translating it yields CASSLGSSYNSPLHF.

The chain combines TRBV28 with TRBJ2-7, with D maybe TRBD2 (6 bases). Germline V gene data show CDR1 as MDHEN and CDR2 as SYDVKM. V gave up 2 bases and J gave up 1 base, with 18 bases separating them. CDR3 length: 17 amino acids. CDR3 DNA: TGTGCCAGCAGTTTACCCGTAGGCGGGGCGATATCCTACGAGCAGTACTTC. The encoded protein is CASSLPVGGAISYEQYF.

V and J are TRBV6-2 or TRBV6-3 and TRBJ2-5; D might be TRBD2 (6 bases). Germline CDR1 and CDR2: MNHEY and SVGEGT. This CDR3 is 16 amino acids long. The germline V and J ends were trimmed by 0 bases and 1 base, with 12 bases remaining between them. The CDR3 DNA follows: TGTGCCAGCAGTTACTCGCCCGGGGGAGTCCAAGAGACCCAGTACTTC. This codes for CASSYSPGGVQETQYF.

This clone appeared once. The chain employs TRBV11-2 and TRBJ2-2; D is possibly TRBD2 (7 bases). V lost 5 bases, J lost 6 bases, and 19 bases lay in between. Per the germline V gene, CDR1 is SGHAT and CDR2 is FQNNGV. The CDR3 is 16 amino acids. This CDR3 is CASSLKLGGASGELFF. CDR3 nucleotides: TGTGCCAGCAGCCTAAAGTTAGGGGGGGCCTCCGGGGAGCTGTTTTTT. Together with reference TRBV11-2 and TRBJ2-2, the CDR3 gives the full variable domain: EAGVAQSPRYKIIEKRQSVAFWCNPISGHATLYWYQQILGQGPKLLIQFQNNGVVDDSQLPKDRFSAERLKGVDSTLKIQPAKLEDSAVYLCASSLKLGGASGELFFGEGSRLTVL.

This clone was seen a few times. The chain combines TRBV3-1 (or the pseudogene TRBV3-2) with TRBJ2-7; D gene uncertain. V lost 0 bases, J lost 3 bases, and 6 bases lay in between. This CDR3 has 13 residues. Per the germline V gene, CDR1 is LGHDT and CDR2 is YNNKEL (reference sequence). The CDR3: CASSQDLLYEQYF. CDR3 coding DNA: TGTGCCAGCAGCCAAGATCTTCTCTACGAGCAGTACTTC.

A word on this clone: Other DNA variants within this sample encode the same CDR3. The V gene is TRBV27, the J gene TRBJ1-1; 7 positions match TRBD1. The CDR3 sequence is 14 residues long. The ends lost 6 bases at V and 0 bases at J; junction bases unmatched: 4. CDR1 is MNHEY, CDR2 SMNVEV, per germline (reference sequence). This CDR3 reads CASRKTGLNTEAFF. The CDR3, as DNA: TGTGCCAGCAGAAAGACAGGGTTGAACACTGAAGCTTTCTTT.

The gene calls are TRBV18 and TRBJ2-6; a possible D gene is TRBD2 (6 bases). CDR1 is KGHSH and CDR2 is LQKENI in the germline V gene. Trimming removed 5 bases from V and 0 bases from J, with 14 bases in between. The CDR3 totals 17 residues. CDR3: CASSAPGLRSGANVLTF. The CDR3 DNA sequence: TGTGCCAGCTCAGCCCCGGGACTCCGCTCTGGGGCCAACGTCCTGACTTTC.

V usage is TRBV7-9 and J usage is TRBJ2-5; 11 bases map to TRBD1. From germline, CDR1 is SEHNR and CDR2 FQNEAQ (reference sequence). The J segment lost 2 bases and the V segment lost 5 bases, leaving 10 bases of the junction unmatched. The CDR3 length is 17 residues. This CDR3 reads CASSPTPGQGDQETQYF. The CDR3 DNA reads as TGTGCCAGCAGCCCTACGCCGGGACAGGGGGATCAAGAGACCCAGTACTTC.

J is TRBJ1-1 and V is TRBV6-5, with TRBD1 as a possible D gene (5 bases). Deletions cut 4 bases from V and 4 bases from J, with 13 bases between. Per germline, CDR1 MNHEY and CDR2 SVGAGI. CDR3 length equals 14 residues. In DNA form, the CDR3 reads TGTGCCAGCAGTTTACAAAGGGGAGGCACTGAAGCTTTCTTT. Residues: CASSLQRGGTEAFF.

This chain links TRBV11-2 with TRBJ2-5; 12 nucleotides align to TRBD2. Per the germline V gene, CDR1 is SGHAT and CDR2 is FQNNGV. The trim removed 6 bases at V and 2 bases at J, leaving 10 bases unmatched. This CDR3 is built from 17 residues. The CDR3 sequence: CASSLPPTSGGQETQYF. The CDR3, as DNA: TGTGCCAGCAGTCTACCCCCGACTAGCGGGGGACAAGAGACCCAGTACTTC.

The CDR3 nucleotides are TGTGCCAGCAGCGGCGGACAGATCGGCTATGGCTACACCTTC. Encoded protein: CASSGGQIGYGYTF. The chain uses TRBV9 and TRBJ1-2, with D possibly matching TRBD1 (6 bases). The CDR3 contains 14 residues. Germline V gene lookup returns CDR1 SGDLS and CDR2 YYNGEE. The V and J ends lost 3 bases and 4 bases respectively, with 13 bases between them.

The table lists this clone with a few counts. The V and J genes are TRBV20-1 and TRBJ2-3; TRBD2 is a possible D gene (6 bases). The germline gives CDR1 DFQATT, CDR2 SNEGSKA (reference sequence). Trimming took 3 bases from V and 4 from J, leaving 8 bases between them. The length of the CDR3 is 12 residues. CDR3 nucleotide sequence: TGCAGTGCTAGTACGGGAGCAGATACGCAGTATTTT. It is translated as CSASTGADTQYF.

This clone appeared a few times. V and J are TRBV19 and TRBJ1-5; D is uncertain. Germline loops: CDR1 LNHDA, CDR2 SQIVND (reference sequence). V lost 5 bases to trimming and J lost 2 bases, with 13 bases between them. The CDR3 extends over 15 amino acids. The CDR3 bases are TGTGCCAGTAGTTTAGGTTTGTTCGGCAATCAGCCCCAGCATTTT. Translation: CASSLGLFGNQPQHF.

The gene calls are TRBV7-8 and TRBJ1-1, with 7 positions matching TRBD1. The V gene end was trimmed by 1 base and the J gene end by 4 bases; junction bases not matched to a gene: 9. The germline V gene encodes CDR1 SGHVS and CDR2 FQNEAQ. The CDR3 has 16 residues. CDR3 DNA: TGTGCCAGCAGCTTAGGGGCAGGGGGTGGGAGCACTGAAGCTTTCTTT. This translates into CASSLGAGGGSTEAFF.

This sequence joins TRBV6-2 or TRBV6-3 and TRBJ2-3; 7 bases line up with TRBD2. CDR1 and CDR2 (germline): MNHEY, SVGEGT. Trimming at V came to 4 bases and at J to 2 bases, leaving 9 bases not matched to a gene. The CDR3 has 16 amino acids. The CDR3 DNA sequence: TGTGCCAGCAGTTCCCACCTAGCGGCTTACACAGATACGCAGTATTTT. Translating gives CASSSHLAAYTDTQYF.

V usage is TRBV6-2 or TRBV6-3 and J usage is TRBJ2-3; possibly TRBD2 for D (6 bases). V was clipped by 2 bases and J by 8 bases, with 17 bases between them. The germline V gene encodes CDR1 MNHEY and CDR2 SVGEGT. This CDR3 contains 15 residues. CDR3 coding DNA: TGTGCCAGCAGTTACCCCAGGCGTGGAGGGGTTACGCAGTATTTT. This sequence encodes CASSYPRRGGVTQYF.